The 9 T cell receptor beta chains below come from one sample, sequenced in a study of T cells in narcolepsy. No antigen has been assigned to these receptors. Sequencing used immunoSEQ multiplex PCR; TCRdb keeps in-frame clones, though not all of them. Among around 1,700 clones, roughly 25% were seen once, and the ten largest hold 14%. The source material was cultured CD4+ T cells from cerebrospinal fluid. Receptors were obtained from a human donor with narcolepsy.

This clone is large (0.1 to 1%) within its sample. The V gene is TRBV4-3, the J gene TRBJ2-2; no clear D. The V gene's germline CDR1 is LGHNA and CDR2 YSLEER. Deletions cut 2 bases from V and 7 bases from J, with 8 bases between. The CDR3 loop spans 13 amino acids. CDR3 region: CASSQLTSGELFF. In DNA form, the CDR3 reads TGCGCCAGCAGCCAATTAACGAGCGGGGAGCTGTTTTTT.

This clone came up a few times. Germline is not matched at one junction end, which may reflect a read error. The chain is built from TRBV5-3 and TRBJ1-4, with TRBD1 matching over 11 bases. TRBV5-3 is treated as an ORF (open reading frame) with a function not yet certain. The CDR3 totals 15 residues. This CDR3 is CASSYGTGGNEKLFF. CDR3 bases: TGTGCCAGCAGCTACGGGACAGGGGGTAATGAAAAACTGTTTTTT.

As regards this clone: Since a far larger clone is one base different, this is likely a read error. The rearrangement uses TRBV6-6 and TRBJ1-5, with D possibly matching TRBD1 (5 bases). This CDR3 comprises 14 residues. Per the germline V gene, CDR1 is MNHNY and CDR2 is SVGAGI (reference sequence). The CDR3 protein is CASSESGLNQPQHF. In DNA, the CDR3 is TGCGCCAGCAGTGAGTCAGGGCTCAATCAGCCCCAGCATTTT.

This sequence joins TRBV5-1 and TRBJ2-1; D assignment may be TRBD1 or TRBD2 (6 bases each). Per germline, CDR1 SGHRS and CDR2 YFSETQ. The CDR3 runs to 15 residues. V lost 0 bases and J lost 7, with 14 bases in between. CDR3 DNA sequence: TGCGCCAGCAGCTTGGGGGGGGCGCCCCGGAATGAGCAGTTCTTC. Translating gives CASSLGGAPRNEQFF. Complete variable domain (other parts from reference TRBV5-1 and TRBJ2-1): KAGVTQTPRYLIKTRGQQVTLSCSPISGHRSVSWYQQTPGQGLQFLFEYFSETQRNKGNFPGRFSGRQFSNSRSEMNVSTLELGDSALYLCASSLGGAPRNEQFFGPGTRLTVL.

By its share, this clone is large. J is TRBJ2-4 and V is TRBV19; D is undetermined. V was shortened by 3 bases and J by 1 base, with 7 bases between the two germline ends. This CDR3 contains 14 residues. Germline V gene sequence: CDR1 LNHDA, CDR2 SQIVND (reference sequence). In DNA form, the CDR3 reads TGTGCCAGTAGTATGGCAGCGGCCAAAAACATTCAGTACTTC. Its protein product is CASSMAAAKNIQYF.

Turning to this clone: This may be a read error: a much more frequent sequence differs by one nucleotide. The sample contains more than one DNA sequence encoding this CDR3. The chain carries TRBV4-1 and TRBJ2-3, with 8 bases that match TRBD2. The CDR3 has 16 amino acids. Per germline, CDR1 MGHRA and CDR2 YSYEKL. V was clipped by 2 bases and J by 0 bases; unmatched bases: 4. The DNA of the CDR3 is TGCGCCAGCAGCCAATCCGGGACTAGGAGCACAGATACGCAGTATTTT. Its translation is CASSQSGTRSTDTQYF.

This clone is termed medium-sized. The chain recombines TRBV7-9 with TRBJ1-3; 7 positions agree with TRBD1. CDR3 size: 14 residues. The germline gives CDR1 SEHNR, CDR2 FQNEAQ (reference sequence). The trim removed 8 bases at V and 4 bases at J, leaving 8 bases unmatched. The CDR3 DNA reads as TGTGCCAGCGGGGTACAGGGGTTGGGAAACACCATATATTTT. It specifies CASGVQGLGNTIYF.

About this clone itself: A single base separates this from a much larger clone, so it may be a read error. The DNA for the CDR3 is TGCGCCAGCAGCTGGGGGGGACAGGGTGAGATCCTCCTCCACTTT. Protein sequence: CASSWGGQGEILLHF. V and J are TRBV5-1 and TRBJ1-6; 9 positions match TRBD1. This CDR3 region has 15 residues. With 3 bases clipped from V and 15 bases from J, the junction kept 13 bases outside the gene matches. The V gene's germline CDR1 is SGHRS and CDR2 YFSETQ.

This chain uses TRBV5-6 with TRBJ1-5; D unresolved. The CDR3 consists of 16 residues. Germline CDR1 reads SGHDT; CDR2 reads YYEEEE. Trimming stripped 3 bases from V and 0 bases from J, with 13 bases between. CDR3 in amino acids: CASSSAGPFSNQPQHF. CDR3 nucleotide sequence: TGTGCCAGCAGCTCGGCAGGTCCTTTTAGCAATCAGCCCCAGCATTTT.